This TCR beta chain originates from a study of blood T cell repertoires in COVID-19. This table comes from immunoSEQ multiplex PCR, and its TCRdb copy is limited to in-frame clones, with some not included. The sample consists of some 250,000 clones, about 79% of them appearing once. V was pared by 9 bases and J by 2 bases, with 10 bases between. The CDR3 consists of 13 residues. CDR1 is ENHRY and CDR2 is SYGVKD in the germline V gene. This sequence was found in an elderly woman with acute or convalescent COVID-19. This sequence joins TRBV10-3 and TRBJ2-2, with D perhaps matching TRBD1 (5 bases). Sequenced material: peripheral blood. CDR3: CAMEQANTGELFF. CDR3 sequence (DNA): TGTGCCATGGAACAGGCCAACACCGGGGAGCTGTTTTTT.